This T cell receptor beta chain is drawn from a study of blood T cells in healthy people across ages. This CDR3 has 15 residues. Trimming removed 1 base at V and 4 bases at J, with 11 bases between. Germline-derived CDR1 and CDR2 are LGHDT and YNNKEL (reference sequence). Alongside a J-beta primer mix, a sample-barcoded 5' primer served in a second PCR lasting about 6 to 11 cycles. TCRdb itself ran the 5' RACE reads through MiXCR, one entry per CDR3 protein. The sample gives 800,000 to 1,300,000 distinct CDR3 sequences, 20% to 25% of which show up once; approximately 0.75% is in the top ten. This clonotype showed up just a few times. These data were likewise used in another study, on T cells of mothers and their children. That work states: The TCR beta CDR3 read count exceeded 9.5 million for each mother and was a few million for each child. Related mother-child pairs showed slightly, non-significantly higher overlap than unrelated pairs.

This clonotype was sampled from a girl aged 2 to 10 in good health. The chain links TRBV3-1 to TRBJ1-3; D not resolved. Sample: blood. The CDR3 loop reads CASSQGVSDGNTIYF. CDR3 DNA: TGTGCCAGCAGCCAAGGGGTTTCAGACGGAAACACCATATATTTT.